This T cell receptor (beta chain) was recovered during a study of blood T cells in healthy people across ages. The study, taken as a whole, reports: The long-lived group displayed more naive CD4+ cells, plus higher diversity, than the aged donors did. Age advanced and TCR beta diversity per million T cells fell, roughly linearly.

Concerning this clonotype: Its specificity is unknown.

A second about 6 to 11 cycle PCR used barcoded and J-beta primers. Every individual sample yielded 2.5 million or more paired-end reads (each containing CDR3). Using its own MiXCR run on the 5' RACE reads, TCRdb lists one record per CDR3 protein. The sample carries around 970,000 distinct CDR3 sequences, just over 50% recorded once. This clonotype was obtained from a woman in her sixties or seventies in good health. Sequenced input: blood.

The CDR3 nucleotides read TGTGCCAGCAGCTCCACTAGCGGGAGAGGTCCTGAGCAGTTCTTC. The encoded protein is CASSSTSGRGPEQFF. V gene TRBV7-2 combines with J gene TRBJ2-1, with 11 positions matching TRBD2. CDR3 length equals 15 residues. The trim removed 4 bases at V and 9 bases at J, leaving 8 bases unmatched. In germline, CDR1 is SGHTA, CDR2 FQGNSA.